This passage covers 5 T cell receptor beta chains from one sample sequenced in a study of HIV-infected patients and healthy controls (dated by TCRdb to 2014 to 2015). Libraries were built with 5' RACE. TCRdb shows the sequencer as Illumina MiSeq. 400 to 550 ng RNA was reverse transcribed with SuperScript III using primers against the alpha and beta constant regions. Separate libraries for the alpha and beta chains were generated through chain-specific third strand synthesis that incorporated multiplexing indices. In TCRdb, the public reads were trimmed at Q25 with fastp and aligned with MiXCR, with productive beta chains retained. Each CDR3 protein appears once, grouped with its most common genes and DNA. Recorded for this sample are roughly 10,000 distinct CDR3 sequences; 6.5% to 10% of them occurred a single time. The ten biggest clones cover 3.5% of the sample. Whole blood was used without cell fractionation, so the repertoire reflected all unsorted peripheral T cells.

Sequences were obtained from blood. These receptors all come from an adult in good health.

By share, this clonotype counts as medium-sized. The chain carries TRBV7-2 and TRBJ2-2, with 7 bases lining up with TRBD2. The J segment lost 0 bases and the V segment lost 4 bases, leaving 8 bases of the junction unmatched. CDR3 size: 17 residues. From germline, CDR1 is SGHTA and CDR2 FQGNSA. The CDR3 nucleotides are TGTGCCAGCAGCTGGGGGGGACGACCAGCGAACACCGGGGAGCTGTTTTTT. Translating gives CASSWGGRPANTGELFF.

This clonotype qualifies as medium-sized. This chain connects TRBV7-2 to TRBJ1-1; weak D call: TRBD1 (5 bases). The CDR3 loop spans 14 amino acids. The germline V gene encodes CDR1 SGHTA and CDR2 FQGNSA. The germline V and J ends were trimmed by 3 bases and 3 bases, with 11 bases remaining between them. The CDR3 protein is CASSFLLGDTEAFF. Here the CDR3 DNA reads TGTGCCAGCAGCTTCTTGTTAGGGGACACTGAAGCTTTCTTT.

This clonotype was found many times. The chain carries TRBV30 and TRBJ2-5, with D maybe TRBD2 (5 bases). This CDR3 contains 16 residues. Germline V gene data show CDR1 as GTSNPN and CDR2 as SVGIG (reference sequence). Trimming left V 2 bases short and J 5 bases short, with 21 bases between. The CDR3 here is CAWSLSTIGGGETQYF. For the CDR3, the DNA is TGTGCCTGGAGTCTATCCACCATAGGAGGTGGGGAGACCCAGTACTTC.

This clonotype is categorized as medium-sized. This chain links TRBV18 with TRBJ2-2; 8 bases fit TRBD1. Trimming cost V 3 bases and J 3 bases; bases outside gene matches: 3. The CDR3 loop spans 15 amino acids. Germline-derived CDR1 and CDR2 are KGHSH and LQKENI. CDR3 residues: CASSPGQGDTGELFF. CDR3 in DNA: TGTGCCAGCTCACCCGGACAGGGAGACACCGGGGAGCTGTTTTTT.

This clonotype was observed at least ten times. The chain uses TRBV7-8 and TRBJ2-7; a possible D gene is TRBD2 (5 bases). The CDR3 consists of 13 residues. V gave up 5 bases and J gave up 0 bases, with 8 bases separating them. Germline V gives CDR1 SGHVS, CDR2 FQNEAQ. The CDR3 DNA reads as TGTGCCAGCAGCCTCGGGATCTCCTACGAGCAGTACTTC. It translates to CASSLGISYEQYF. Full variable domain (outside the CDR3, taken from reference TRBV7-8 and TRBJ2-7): GAGVSQSPRYKVAKRGQDVALRCDPISGHVSLFWYQQALGQGPEFLTYFQNEAQLDKSGLPSDRFFAERPEGSVSTLKIQRTQQEDSAVYLCASSLGISYEQYFGPGTRLTVT.